This T cell receptor beta chain was recorded in a study of robustness of blood B and T cell sequencing (dated by TCRdb to 2016 to 2019). Regarding the study in general: The goal of the study was to find out how much peripheral blood is required to reliably describe the TCRbeta and IgG repertoires of an individual. Each of the ten independently drawn blood samples had its TCRbeta and IgG repertoires measured. For technical replicates, two replicate TCRbeta cDNA libraries were prepared from one shared RNA pool that came from a single 10 ml draw. Broad study findings and their caveats: Evidence of cross-contamination, likely resulting from batch processing, was observed in one pair of TCRbeta libraries, and the UMI-sequence pairs shared between the two libraries were removed. Of the top 10,000 TCRbeta clonotypes in one technical replicate library, about 95% were also found in the other technical replicate library. The 1,000 most abundant TCRbeta clonotypes from the pooled draws were found in every single 10 ml sample. No improvement in the overlap of rare TCRbeta clonotypes was observed when tubes were pooled, implying that much larger blood volumes would be needed for rare TCRbeta clonotypes to be captured. When 3 or 4 tubes (roughly 28-45 ml blood) were combined, saturation was approached in coverage of the top 10,000 TCRbeta clonotypes. Because EDTA tubes had to be fractionated immediately, the use of EDTA tubes in multi-site collections was limited. The TCRbeta rarefaction curves did not fully level off, which suggests either under-sequencing or many low-abundance clonotypes.

For this clonotype: There is no known antigen for this receptor. Per-base qualities were not stored, and no clone one base away is much larger.

Trimming accounts for 3 bases at V and 4 bases at J, while the number of junction bases matched to no gene is 9. The CDR3 goes from the cysteine to the phenylalanine over 15 residues. Of the read, only the CDR3 DNA is kept; its 45 bases are in frame from base 1. Looking up the germline V gene (reference sequence) yields CDR1 GTSNPN and CDR2 SVGIG. Preparation of the library involved PCR. The data were produced on an Illumina MiSeq. SMARTScribe reverse transcriptase and a 5' template-switch oligo, by which a universal priming site was added, were used for cDNA synthesis. A 12-nucleotide random unique molecular identifier (UMI) was carried by the template-switch oligo, and each cDNA molecule was tagged with this UMI. During reverse transcription, TCRbeta transcripts were targeted using chain-specific reverse primers. Leftover template-switch adapters were removed by uracil DNA glycosylase treatment, and cDNA was purified using a Qiagen MinElute kit. For the first PCR, KAPA HiFi HotStart ReadyMix was used for 20 to 25 cycles, with amplification split across four 50 ul reactions containing step-out primers. Before any further amplification, the products of the first-round PCR were gel-purified. Illumina Nextera adapters were attached in a second roughly 8-cycle PCR, after which libraries were purified and pooled. The UMI barcode for each TCRbeta molecule was captured by a 50-nucleotide 5' read. On the authors' methods: Using the MIGEC toolkit, reads were grouped by UMI into consensus reads. Forward and reverse consensus reads were merged with PEAR to produce final reads. A custom decontamination script removed identical UMI-sequence pairs shared across libraries, treating them as cross-sample contamination. V(D)J assignment and CDR3 extraction were performed with MIGMAP, a wrapper around IgBLAST. A TCR clonotype was defined by an identical V gene, J gene and CDR3 amino acid sequence; no sequencing was done for CDR1 and CDR2. TCRdb took the public reads, trimmed them with fastp at Q25, ran MiXCR for clone calling and kept in-frame beta chains. Rows are combined by CDR3 protein, so each entry shows the most common genes and DNA. Here the V and J calls rest on TCRdb's processing, not on the authors' analysis. The sample records fewer than 2,000 distinct CDR3 sequences, around 49% of which are singletons. The ten largest clones add up to around 35% of the sample.

mRNA, which captures expressed receptors, was used instead of genomic DNA for quantification of TCRbeta repertoires. Without cell sorting, buffy coat leukocytes were collected into Trizol, and RNA was extracted using the Direct-zol RNA MiniPrep Plus kit. To separate plasma, buffy coat and red blood cells, the EDTA blood tubes were centrifuged right away at 4 degrees C. The rearranged segments are TRBV30 and TRBJ1-2; 9 junctional bases match TRBD1. The receptor comes from a human donor in good health. The sequencing sample was made of peripheral blood. CDR3 loop: CAWRPGGTGTYGYTF. The nucleotide sequence is given as TGTGCCTGGAGACCCGGGGGGACAGGGACCTATGGCTACACCTTC. The reference TRBV30 and TRBJ1-2 proteins fill in what lies around the CDR3, so the full variable domain reads SQTIHQWPATLVQPVGSPLSLECTVEGTSNPNLYWYRQAAGRGLQLLFYSVGIGQISSEVPQNLSASRPQDRQFILSSKKLLLSDSGFYLCAWRPGGTGTYGYTFGSGTRLTVV.